This TCR beta chain was found in a study of T cell changes during pregnancy in multiple sclerosis (dated by TCRdb to about 2019). Regarding the study in general: In women with multiple sclerosis, the researchers looked at how the T cell repertoire shifted as pregnancy progressed.

The library relied on the immunoSEQ multiplex PCR assay. TCRdb carries this immuneACCESS record with in-frame sequences only. Its versions omit some clonotypes, under half of them owing to an unresolved V gene in the studies checked, with the rest unexplained. The sample data list tens of thousands of clones, and approximately 90% of these were observed just once. The ten top clones hold 1.5% of the sample. Points on this clone: Its antigen is currently not known. The record has no base qualities; no much larger clone is one base away.

Relative to germline, V is 3 bases shorter and J is 5 bases shorter, with 8 bases between their ends. Sequences KGHSH (CDR1) and LQKENI (CDR2) are obtained from the germline V gene. Reading from cysteine to phenylalanine, the CDR3 counts 12 amino acids. The sequence is cut down to CDR3 DNA, 36 bases in frame from base 1. Sequenced material: peripheral blood, taken in the third trimester of pregnancy. The sequence was collected from a female donor with multiple sclerosis, enrolled in a pregnancy study. This receptor chain uses TRBV18 and TRBJ2-7; the best D guess is TRBD1, with 6 bases matching. The DNA sequence is as follows: TGTGCCAGCTCACCGACAGGTGACGAGCAGTACTTC. This is translated as CASSPTGDEQYF.